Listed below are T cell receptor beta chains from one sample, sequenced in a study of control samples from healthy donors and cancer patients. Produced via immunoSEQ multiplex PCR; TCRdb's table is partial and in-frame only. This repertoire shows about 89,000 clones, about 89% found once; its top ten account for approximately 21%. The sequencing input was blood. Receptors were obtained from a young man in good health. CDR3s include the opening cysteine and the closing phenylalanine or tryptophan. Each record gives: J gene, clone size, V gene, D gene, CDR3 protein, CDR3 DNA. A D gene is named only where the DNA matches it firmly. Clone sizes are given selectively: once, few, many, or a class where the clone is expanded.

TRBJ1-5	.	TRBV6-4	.	CASSGAHGQPQHF	TGTGCCAGCAGTGGGGCCCACGGTCAGCCCCAGCATTTT
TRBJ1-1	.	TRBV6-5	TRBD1	CASSQQGANTEAFF	TGTGCCAGCAGTCAACAGGGGGCGAACACTGAAGCTTTCTTT
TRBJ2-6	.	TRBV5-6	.	CASSLQGPTSGANVLTF	TGTGCCAGCAGCTTGCAGGGGCCCACCTCTGGGGCCAACGTCCTGACTTTC
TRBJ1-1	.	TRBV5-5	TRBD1	CASSPKTGLNTEAFF	TGTGCCAGCAGCCCCAAGACAGGGCTGAACACTGAAGCTTTCTTT
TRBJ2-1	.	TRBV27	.	CASSDGGDPYNEQFF	TGTGCCAGCAGTGATGGAGGGGACCCATACAATGAGCAGTTCTTC
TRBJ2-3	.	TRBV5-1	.	CASSRRAITDTQYF	TGCGCCAGCAGTAGGAGGGCTATCACAGATACGCAGTATTTT
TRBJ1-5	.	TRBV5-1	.	CASSLIPGINQPQHF	TGCGCCAGCAGCTTGATCCCAGGTATCAATCAGCCCCAGCATTTT
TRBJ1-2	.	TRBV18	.	CASSPDSSVAYGYTF	TGTGCCAGCTCACCCGACAGCTCCGTAGCCTATGGCTACACCTTC
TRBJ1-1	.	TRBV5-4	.	CASSFRDGSSTEAFF	TGTGCCAGCAGCTTCCGGGACGGATCCAGCACTGAAGCTTTCTTT
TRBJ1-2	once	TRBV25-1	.	CASSGPGVYGYTF	TGTGCCAGCAGTGGCCCAGGGGTTTATGGCTACACCTTC
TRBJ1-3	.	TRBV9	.	CASSQTYSGNTIYF	TGTGCCAGCAGCCAAACATACTCTGGAAACACCATATATTTT
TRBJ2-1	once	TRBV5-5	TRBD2	CASSSSGGAYNEQFF	TGTGCCAGCAGCTCTAGCGGGGGGGCCTACAATGAGCAGTTCTTC
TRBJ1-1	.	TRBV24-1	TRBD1	CATSDSLDRGAFF	TGTGCCACCAGTGATTCCCTGGACAGGGGAGCTTTCTTT
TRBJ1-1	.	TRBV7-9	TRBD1	CASSLDRASTEAFF	TGTGCCAGCAGCCTGGACAGGGCGAGCACTGAAGCTTTCTTT
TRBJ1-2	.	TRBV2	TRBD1	CASVRQGPYGYTF	TGTGCCAGCGTCCGACAGGGACCCTATGGCTACACCTTC
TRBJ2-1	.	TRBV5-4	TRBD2	CASSTSGGAYNEQFF	TGTGCCAGCAGCACTAGCGGGGGGGCCTACAATGAGCAGTTCTTC
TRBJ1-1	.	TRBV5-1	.	CASSLGAGSTEAFF	TGCGCCAGCAGCTTGGGGGCAGGGAGCACTGAAGCTTTCTTT
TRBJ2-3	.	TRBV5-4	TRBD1	CASSLETGEHTDTQYF	TGTGCCAGCAGCTTGGAGACAGGGGAACACACAGATACGCAGTATTTT
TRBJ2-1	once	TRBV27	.	CASSLSRAGESYNEQFF	TGTGCCAGCAGTTTATCGAGGGCAGGGGAGTCCTACAATGAGCAGTTCTTC
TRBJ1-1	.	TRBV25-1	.	CASSEYRTDTEAFF	TGTGCCAGCAGTGAATACAGGACGGACACTGAAGCTTTCTTT
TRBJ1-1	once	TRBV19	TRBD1	CASSTPRQGAQAEAFF	TGTGCCAGTAGTACCCCTCGACAGGGGGCTCAGGCTGAAGCTTTCTTT
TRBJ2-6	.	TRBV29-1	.	CSVVSVLGANVLTF	TGCAGCGTTGTTAGTGTCCTTGGGGCCAACGTCCTGACTTTC
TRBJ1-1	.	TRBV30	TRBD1	CAWSLSGGGGTEAFF	TGTGCCTGGAGTCTCTCAGGGGGAGGGGGCACTGAAGCTTTCTTT
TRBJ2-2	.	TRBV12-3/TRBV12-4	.	CASRVGPGELFF	TGTGCCAGCAGGGTAGGGCCCGGGGAGCTGTTTTTT
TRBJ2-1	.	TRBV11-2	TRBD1	CASSLVLSGGEQFF	TGTGCCAGCAGCTTAGTGCTATCAGGGGGTGAGCAGTTCTTC
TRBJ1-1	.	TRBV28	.	CASSLGGHGSTEAFF	TGTGCCAGCAGTTTAGGGGGGCACGGAAGCACTGAAGCTTTCTTT